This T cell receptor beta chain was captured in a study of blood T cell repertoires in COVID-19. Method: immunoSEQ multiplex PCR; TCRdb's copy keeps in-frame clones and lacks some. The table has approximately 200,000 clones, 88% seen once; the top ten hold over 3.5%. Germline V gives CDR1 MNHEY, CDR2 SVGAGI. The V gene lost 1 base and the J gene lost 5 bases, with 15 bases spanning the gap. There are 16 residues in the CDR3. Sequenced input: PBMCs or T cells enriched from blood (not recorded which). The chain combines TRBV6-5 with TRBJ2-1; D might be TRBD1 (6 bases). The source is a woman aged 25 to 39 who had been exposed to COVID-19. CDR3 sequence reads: CASSYYPRDIHNEQFF. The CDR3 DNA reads TGTGCCAGCAGTTACTACCCTAGGGACATCCACAATGAGCAGTTCTTC.